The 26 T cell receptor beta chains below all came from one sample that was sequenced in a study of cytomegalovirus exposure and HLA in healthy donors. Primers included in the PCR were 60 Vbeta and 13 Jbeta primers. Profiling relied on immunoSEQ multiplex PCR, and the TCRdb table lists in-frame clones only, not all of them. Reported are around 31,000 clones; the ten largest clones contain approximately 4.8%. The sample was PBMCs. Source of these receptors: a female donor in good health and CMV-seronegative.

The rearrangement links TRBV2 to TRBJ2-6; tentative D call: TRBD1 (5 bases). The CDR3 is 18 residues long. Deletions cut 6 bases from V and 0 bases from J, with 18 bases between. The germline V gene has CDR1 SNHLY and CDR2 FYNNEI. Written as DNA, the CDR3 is TGTGCCAGCAGCCCCCAGGGCCTCATATACTCTGGGGCCAACGTCCTGACTTTC. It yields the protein CASSPQGLIYSGANVLTF.

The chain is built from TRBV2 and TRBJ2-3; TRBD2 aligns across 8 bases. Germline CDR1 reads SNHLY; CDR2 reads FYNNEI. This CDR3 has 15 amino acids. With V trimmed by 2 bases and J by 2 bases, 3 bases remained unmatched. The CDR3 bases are TGTGCCAGCAGTGAACCGGGGGGGTTCACAGATACGCAGTATTTT. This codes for CASSEPGGFTDTQYF. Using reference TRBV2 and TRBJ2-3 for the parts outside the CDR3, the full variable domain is EPEVTQTPSHQVTQMGQEVILRCVPISNHLYFYWYRQILGQKVEFLVSFYNNEISEKSEIFDDQFSVERPDGSNFTLKIRSTKLEDSAMYFCASSEPGGFTDTQYFGPGTRLTVL.

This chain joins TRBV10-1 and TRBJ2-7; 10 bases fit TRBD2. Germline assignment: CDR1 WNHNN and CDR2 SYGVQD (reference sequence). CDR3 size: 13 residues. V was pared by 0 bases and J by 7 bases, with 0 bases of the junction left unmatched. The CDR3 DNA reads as TGCGCCAGCAGTGAGTCAGCGGGGGGGGAGCAGTACTTC. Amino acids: CASSESAGGEQYF.

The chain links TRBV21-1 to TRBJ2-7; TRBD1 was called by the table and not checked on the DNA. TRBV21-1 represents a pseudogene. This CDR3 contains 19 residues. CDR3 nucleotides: TGTGCCAGCAGCAAAGCGCTTTGTTCGGGACAGGGGGTTCCCTACGAGCAGTACTTC. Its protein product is CASSKALCSGQGVPYEQYF.

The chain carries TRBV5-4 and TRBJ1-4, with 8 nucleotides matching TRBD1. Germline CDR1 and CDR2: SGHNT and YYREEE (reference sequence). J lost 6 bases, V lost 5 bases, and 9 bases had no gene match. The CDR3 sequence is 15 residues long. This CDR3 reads CASSSTGEIDEKLFF. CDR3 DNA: TGTGCCAGCAGTTCGACAGGGGAGATTGATGAAAAACTGTTTTTT.

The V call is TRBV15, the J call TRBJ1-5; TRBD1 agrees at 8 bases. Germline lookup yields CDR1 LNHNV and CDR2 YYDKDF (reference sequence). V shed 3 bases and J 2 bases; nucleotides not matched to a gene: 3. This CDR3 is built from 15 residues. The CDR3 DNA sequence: TGTGCCACCAGCAGGCCGGACAGGGGCAATCAGCCCCAGCATTTT. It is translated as CATSRPDRGNQPQHF.

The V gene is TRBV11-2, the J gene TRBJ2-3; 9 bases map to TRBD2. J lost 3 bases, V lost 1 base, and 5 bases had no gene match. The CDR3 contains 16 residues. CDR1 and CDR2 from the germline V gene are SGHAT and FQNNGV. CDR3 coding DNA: TGTGCCAGCAGCTTAGTGGCTACTAGCGGGACAGATACGCAGTATTTT. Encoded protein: CASSLVATSGTDTQYF.

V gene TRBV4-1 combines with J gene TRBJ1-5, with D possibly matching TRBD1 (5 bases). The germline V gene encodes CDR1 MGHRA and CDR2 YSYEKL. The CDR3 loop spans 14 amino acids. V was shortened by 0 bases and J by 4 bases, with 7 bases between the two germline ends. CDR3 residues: CASSQETENQPQHF. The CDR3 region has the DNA TGCGCCAGCAGCCAAGAGACAGAGAATCAGCCCCAGCATTTT.

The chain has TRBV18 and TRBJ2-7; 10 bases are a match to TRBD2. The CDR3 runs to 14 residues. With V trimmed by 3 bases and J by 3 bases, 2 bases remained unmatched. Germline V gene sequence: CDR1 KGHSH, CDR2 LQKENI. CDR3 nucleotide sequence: TGTGCCAGCTCACCGACTAGCGGGCACTACGAGCAGTACTTC. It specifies CASSPTSGHYEQYF.

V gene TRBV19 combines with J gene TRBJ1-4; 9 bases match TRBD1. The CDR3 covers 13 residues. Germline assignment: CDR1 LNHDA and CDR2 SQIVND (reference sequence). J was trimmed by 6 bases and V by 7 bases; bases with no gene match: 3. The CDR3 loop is CASKDRGDEKLFF. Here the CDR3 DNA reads TGTGCCAGTAAGGACAGGGGTGATGAAAAACTGTTTTTT.

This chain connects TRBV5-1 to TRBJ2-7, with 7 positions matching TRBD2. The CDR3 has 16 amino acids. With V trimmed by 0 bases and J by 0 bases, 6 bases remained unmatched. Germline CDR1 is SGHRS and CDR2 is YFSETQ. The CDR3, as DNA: TGCGCCAGCAGCTTGGTCGGGGGGACCAGCTCCTACGAGCAGTACTTC. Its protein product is CASSLVGGTSSYEQYF.

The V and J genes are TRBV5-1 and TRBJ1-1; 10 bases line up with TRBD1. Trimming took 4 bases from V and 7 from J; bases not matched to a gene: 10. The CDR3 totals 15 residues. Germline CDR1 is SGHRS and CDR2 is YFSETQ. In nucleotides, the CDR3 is TGCGCCAGCAGCCTGCTTAGGGACAGGGGTTTTGAAGCTTTCTTT. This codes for CASSLLRDRGFEAFF.

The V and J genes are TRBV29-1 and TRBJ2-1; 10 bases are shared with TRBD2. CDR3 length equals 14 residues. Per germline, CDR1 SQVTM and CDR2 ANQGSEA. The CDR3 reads CSYLGLAGVNEQFF. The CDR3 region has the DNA TGCAGTTACCTGGGGCTAGCGGGGGTCAATGAGCAGTTCTTC.

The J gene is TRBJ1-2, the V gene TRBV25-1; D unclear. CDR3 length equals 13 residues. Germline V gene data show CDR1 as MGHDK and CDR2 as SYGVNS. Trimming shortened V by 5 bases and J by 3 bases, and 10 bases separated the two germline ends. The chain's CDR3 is CASSSGTDYGYTF. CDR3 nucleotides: TGTGCCAGCAGTTCAGGTACAGACTATGGCTACACCTTC.

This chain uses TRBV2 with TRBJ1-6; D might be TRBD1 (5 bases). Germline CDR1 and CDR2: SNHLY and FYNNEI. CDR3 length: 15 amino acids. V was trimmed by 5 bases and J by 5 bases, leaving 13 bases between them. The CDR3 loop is CASSWGQVNNSPLHF. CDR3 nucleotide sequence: TGTGCCAGCAGTTGGGGCCAGGTTAATAATTCACCCCTCCACTTT.

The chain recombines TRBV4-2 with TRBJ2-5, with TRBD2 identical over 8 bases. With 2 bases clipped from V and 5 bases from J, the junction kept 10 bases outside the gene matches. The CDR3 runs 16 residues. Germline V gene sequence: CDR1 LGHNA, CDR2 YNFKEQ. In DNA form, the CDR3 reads TGTGCCAGCAGCCAAAGGGAAGCGGGGGTTTTTGAGACCCAGTACTTC. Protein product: CASSQREAGVFETQYF.

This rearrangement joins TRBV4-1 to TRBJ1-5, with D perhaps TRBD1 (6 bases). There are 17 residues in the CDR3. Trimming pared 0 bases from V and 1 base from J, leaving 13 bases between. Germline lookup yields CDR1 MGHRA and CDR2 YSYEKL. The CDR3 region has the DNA TGCGCCAGCAGCCAAGAAGGAACAGGGTCAAGCAATCAGCCCCAGCATTTT. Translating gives CASSQEGTGSSNQPQHF.

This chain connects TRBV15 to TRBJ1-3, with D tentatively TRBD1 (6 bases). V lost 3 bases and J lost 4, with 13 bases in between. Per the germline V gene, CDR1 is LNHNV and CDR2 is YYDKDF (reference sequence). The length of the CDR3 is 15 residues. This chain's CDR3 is CATSRDRSTGNTIYF. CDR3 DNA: TGTGCCACCAGCAGGGACAGATCTACCGGAAACACCATATATTTT.

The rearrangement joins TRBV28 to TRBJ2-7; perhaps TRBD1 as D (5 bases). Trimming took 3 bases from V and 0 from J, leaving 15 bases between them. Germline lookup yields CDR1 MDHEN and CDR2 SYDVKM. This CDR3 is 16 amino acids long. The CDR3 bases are TGTGCCAGCAGTTTTTGGGGCCTAAAGTCCTCCTACGAGCAGTACTTC. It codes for CASSFWGLKSSYEQYF.

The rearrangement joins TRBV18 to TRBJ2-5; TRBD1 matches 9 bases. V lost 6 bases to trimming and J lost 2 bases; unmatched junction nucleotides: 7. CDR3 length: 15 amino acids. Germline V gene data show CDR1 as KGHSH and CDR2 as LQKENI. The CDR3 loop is CASSRRQGVQETQYF. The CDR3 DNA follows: TGTGCCAGCTCCCGAAGACAGGGGGTTCAAGAGACCCAGTACTTC.

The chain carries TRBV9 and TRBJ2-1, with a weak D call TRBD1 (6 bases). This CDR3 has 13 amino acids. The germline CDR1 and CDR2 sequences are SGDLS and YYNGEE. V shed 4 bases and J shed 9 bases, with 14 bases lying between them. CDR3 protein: CASSSQQGGEQFF. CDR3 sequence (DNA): TGTGCCAGCAGCTCACAACAGGGTGGTGAGCAGTTCTTC.

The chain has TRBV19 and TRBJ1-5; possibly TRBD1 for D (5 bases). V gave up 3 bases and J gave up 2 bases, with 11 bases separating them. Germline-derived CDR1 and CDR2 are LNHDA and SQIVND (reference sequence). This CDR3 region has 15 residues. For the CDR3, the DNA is TGTGCCAGTAGTATGACACAGGTGGGCAATCAGCCCCAGCATTTT. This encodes CASSMTQVGNQPQHF.

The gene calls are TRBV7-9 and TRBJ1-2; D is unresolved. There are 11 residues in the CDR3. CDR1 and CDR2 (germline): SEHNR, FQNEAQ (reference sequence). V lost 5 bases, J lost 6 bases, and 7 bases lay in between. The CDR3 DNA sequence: TGTGCCAGCAGCCCTAAAGATGGCTACACCTTC. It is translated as CASSPKDGYTF.

CDR3 bases: TGTGCCAGCAGCTTGTTTGGAACTAGCGGGGGGACAGATACGCAGTATTTT. The encoded protein is CASSLFGTSGGTDTQYF. V usage is TRBV5-4 and J usage is TRBJ2-3; TRBD2 agrees at 12 bases. The V gene end was trimmed by 1 base and the J gene end by 3 bases; junction bases not matched to a gene: 6. Germline CDR1 reads SGHNT; CDR2 reads YYREEE (reference sequence). The CDR3 covers 17 residues.

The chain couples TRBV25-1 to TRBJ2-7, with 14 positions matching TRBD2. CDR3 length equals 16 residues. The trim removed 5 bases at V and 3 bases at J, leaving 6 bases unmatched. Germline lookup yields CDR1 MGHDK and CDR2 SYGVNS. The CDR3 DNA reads TGTGCCAGCAGTTCGACTAGCGGGGGGGCAGGCTACGAGCAGTACTTC. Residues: CASSSTSGGAGYEQYF.

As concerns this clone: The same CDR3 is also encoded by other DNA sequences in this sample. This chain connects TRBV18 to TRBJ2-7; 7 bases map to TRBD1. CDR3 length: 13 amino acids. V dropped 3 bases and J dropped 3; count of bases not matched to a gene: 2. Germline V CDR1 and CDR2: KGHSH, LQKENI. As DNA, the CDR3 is TGTGCCAGCTCACCGAGGGACAGCTACGAGCAGTACTTC. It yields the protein CASSPRDSYEQYF.